Each of the 13 T cell receptor beta chains below was sequenced from the same sample in a study of vaccination and CD4 T cells after COVID-19. Sequencing of the DNA from cultured CD4+ T cells was carried out with the Oncomine TCR Beta short-read assay. TCRdb re-analysed the PCR reads in MiXCR, keeping a single row per CDR3 protein. Here the sample spans tens of thousands of distinct CDR3 sequences, 32% being singletons. The antigens of these receptors remain unknown. Time point specified: late sampling 161 to 241 days after vaccination in a few convalescent patients. Treatment meaning: roughly 10-day PBMC culture with coronavirus spike peptide pools or control peptides (ViraFEST assay). Sample: CD4+ T cells from blood, cultured in vitro, taken about 7 months after SARS-CoV-2 vaccination. The receptors here all came from a human donor who had recovered from COVID-19.

V is TRBV4-1 and J is TRBJ1-6; 9 nucleotides align to TRBD1. The CDR3 contains 18 residues. The V and J ends lost 0 bases and 5 bases, in that order; junction bases with no gene match: 8. Per germline, CDR1 MGHRA and CDR2 YSYEKL. CDR3 loop: CASSQERTGERNNSPLHF. As DNA, the CDR3 is TGCGCCAGCAGCCAAGAGCGGACAGGGGAAAGGAATAATTCACCCCTCCACTTT.

This clonotype was counted between two and nine times. The J gene is TRBJ1-1, the V gene TRBV4-1, with a weak D call TRBD1 (5 bases). Germline V gives CDR1 MGHRA, CDR2 YSYEKL. The CDR3 is made up of 13 amino acids. With 1 base removed from V and 10 bases from J, the gap between germline ends came to 13 bases. CDR3 amino acids: CASSQGTSLGAFF. The CDR3 bases are TGCGCCAGCAGCCAAGGGACATCGCTTGGAGCTTTCTTT.

A few counts support this clonotype. The chain has TRBV6-5 and TRBJ2-7, with D possibly TRBD1 on 6 matching bases. CDR1 is MNHEY and CDR2 is SVGAGI in the germline V gene. V was clipped by 0 bases and J by 0 bases, with 15 bases between them. This CDR3 region has 17 residues. The CDR3 DNA sequence: TGTGCCAGCAGTTACTCATTTGGGGGCGCAGGCTCCTACGAGCAGTACTTC. It yields the protein CASSYSFGGAGSYEQYF.

The chain joins TRBV2 to TRBJ2-7, with TRBD2 identical over 9 bases. The CDR3 covers 14 residues. CDR1 and CDR2 (germline): SNHLY, FYNNEI. J gave up 3 bases and V 7 bases, and 7 bases lay outside the gene matches. The CDR3 is CASTIAGVGYEQYF. CDR3 in DNA: TGTGCCAGCACAATAGCGGGAGTAGGCTACGAGCAGTACTTC.

The chain combines TRBV27 with TRBJ2-7, with 7 bases lining up with TRBD1. The CDR3 is 14 amino acids. The germline V gene encodes CDR1 MNHEY and CDR2 SMNVEV (reference sequence). V shed 5 bases, J shed 6 bases, and the junction held 10 bases outside the gene matches. CDR3 coding DNA: TGTGCCAGCAGTAGACAGGGTGTACTACGCGAGCAGTACTTC. Its protein is CASSRQGVLREQYF.

The chain couples TRBV6-5 to TRBJ2-7; D unresolved. The V end lost 2 bases, the J end lost 4 bases, and 9 bases lay between the germline ends. CDR1 and CDR2 (germline): MNHEY, SVGAGI. The CDR3 length is 13 residues. This CDR3 is CASSYGNEYEQYF. The CDR3 DNA reads TGTGCCAGCAGTTACGGGAATGAGTACGAGCAGTACTTC.

The rearrangement links TRBV20-1 to TRBJ1-1; D is undetermined. The CDR3 is made up of 12 amino acids. Trimming took off 1 base at V and 0 bases at J, with 3 bases between the two ends. CDR1 DFQATT and CDR2 SNEGSKA come from the germline V gene (reference sequence). CDR3 sequence (DNA): TGCAGTGCTAGAGTCCTGAACACTGAAGCTTTCTTT. Translation: CSARVLNTEAFF.

The gene calls are TRBV20-1 and TRBJ2-7; D is possibly TRBD1 (5 bases). Germline values: CDR1 DFQATT, CDR2 SNEGSKA (reference sequence). The CDR3 has 14 residues. V lost 1 base and J lost 0, with 10 bases in between. CDR3 residues: CSARGGQYSYEQYF. The CDR3 nucleotides are TGCAGTGCTAGAGGCGGACAATACTCCTACGAGCAGTACTTC.

The gene calls are TRBV25-1 and TRBJ2-2; perhaps D is TRBD1 or TRBD2 (5 bases each). V was cut by 11 bases and J by 1 base, with 14 bases left in between. The CDR3 length is 14 residues. Germline V lookup: CDR1 MGHDK, CDR2 SYGVNS. Here the CDR3 DNA reads TGTGCCGCGGCCACGAGGGGGAACACCGGGGAGCTGTTTTTT. Translating it yields CAAATRGNTGELFF.

The chain couples TRBV18 to TRBJ2-5, with 7 bases matching TRBD2. This CDR3 spans 14 amino acids. Trimming cost V 3 bases and J 12 bases; bases outside gene matches: 13. Germline V gene lookup returns CDR1 KGHSH and CDR2 LQKENI. The CDR3 nucleotides are TGTGCCAGCTCACCCGGGCCCTCGGGGGGAGCGGAGTACTTC. Its protein is CASSPGPSGGAEYF.

The chain links TRBV2 to TRBJ2-7; D perhaps matches TRBD1 (6 bases). The CDR3 covers 14 residues. The germline CDR1 and CDR2 sequences are SNHLY and FYNNEI. V shed 7 bases and J shed 1 base, with 14 bases lying between them. CDR3 DNA: TGTGCCAGCAATTCCGGACAGATTTCCTACGAGCAGTACTTC. Amino acid sequence: CASNSGQISYEQYF. Drawing the rest from reference TRBV2 and TRBJ2-7, the complete variable domain is EPEVTQTPSHQVTQMGQEVILRCVPISNHLYFYWYRQILGQKVEFLVSFYNNEISEKSEIFDDQFSVERPDGSNFTLKIRSTKLEDSAMYFCASNSGQISYEQYFGPGTRLTVT.

V is TRBV7-9 and J is TRBJ2-5, with 10 positions matching TRBD2. From germline, CDR1 is SEHNR and CDR2 FQNEAQ (reference sequence). The CDR3 length is 17 residues. J was trimmed by 4 bases and V by 1 base; bases with no gene match: 9. This CDR3 is CASSLGGLAGAAETQYF. Here the CDR3 DNA reads TGTGCCAGCAGCTTAGGGGGGCTAGCGGGAGCCGCAGAGACCCAGTACTTC.

The V call is TRBV25-1, the J call TRBJ1-2; the D gene is possibly TRBD1 (6 bases). The CDR3 is made up of 17 amino acids. Trimming took 0 bases from V and 1 from J, leaving 15 bases between them. Per the germline V gene, CDR1 is MGHDK and CDR2 is SYGVNS. CDR3 sequence: CASSEYSQGRGNYGYTF. CDR3 DNA: TGTGCCAGCAGTGAATACTCACAGGGTAGGGGTAACTATGGCTACACCTTC.